The 8 T cell receptor beta chains below all came from one sample that was sequenced in a study of blood T cell repertoires in COVID-19. The protocol was immunoSEQ multiplex PCR, while the TCRdb copy is restricted to in-frame clones and leaves out a portion. The repertoire holds 200,000 or so clones, with 70% to 90% as singletons. The sample consisted of peripheral blood. The receptors were gathered from a man in his 60s with acute or convalescent COVID-19.

This clone was observed a few times. This sequence joins TRBV5-1 and TRBJ2-7; 8 positions match TRBD1. There are 17 residues in the CDR3. Losses at the gene ends were 4 bases for V and 2 bases for J; bases not matched to a gene: 14. Germline-derived CDR1 and CDR2 are SGHRS and YFSETQ. CDR3: CASSPRTGIDYPYEQYF. The DNA of the CDR3 is TGCGCCAGCAGCCCGCGGACAGGGATCGACTACCCCTACGAGCAGTACTTC. Complete variable domain (other parts from reference TRBV5-1 and TRBJ2-7): KAGVTQTPRYLIKTRGQQVTLSCSPISGHRSVSWYQQTPGQGLQFLFEYFSETQRNKGNFPGRFSGRQFSNSRSEMNVSTLELGDSALYLCASSPRTGIDYPYEQYFGPGTRLTVT.

V and J are TRBV4-3 and TRBJ2-7; 8 bases are a match to TRBD1. The germline V gene has CDR1 LGHNA and CDR2 YSLEER. CDR3 length: 16 amino acids. The V and J ends lost 2 bases and 3 bases, in that order; junction bases with no gene match: 9. The CDR3 bases are TGCGCCAGCAGCCAATCGGTCGGGACAGGAGTCTACGAGCAGTACTTC. It specifies CASSQSVGTGVYEQYF.

In this sample, this clone turned up once. J is TRBJ2-7 and V is TRBV7-8; TRBD2 matches at 8 bases. Per the germline V gene, CDR1 is SGHVS and CDR2 is FQNEAQ. V lost 8 bases, J lost 4 bases, and 7 bases stayed unmatched. The length of the CDR3 is 13 residues. The CDR3 coding sequence is TGTGCCAGCTTGACTAGCGAGACTTACGAGCAGTACTTC. This translates into CASLTSETYEQYF.

The chain is built from TRBV27 and TRBJ1-6; unclear D gene. V was shortened by 6 bases and J by 8 bases, with 17 bases between the two germline ends. The CDR3 has 15 amino acids. Germline CDR1 MNHEY, CDR2 SMNVEV (reference sequence). The CDR3: CASSPGGLGYSPLHF. DNA of the CDR3: TGTGCCAGCAGCCCCGGAGGGCTGGGGTATTCACCCCTCCACTTT.

V usage is TRBV9 and J usage is TRBJ1-2, with 8 positions matching TRBD1. The CDR3 covers 16 residues. CDR1 is SGDLS, CDR2 YYNGEE, per germline. V lost 2 bases and J lost 4; bases outside the gene matches: 10. CDR3 DNA: TGTGCCAGCAGCGTCCCGGGACAGGAAGATCTCTATGGCTACACCTTC. Encoded protein: CASSVPGQEDLYGYTF.

The chain recombines TRBV27 with TRBJ1-2; D is ambiguous. V was clipped by 6 bases and J by 4 bases, with 9 bases between them. CDR1 is MNHEY, CDR2 SMNVEV, per germline (reference sequence). The CDR3 runs to 12 residues. CDR3 protein: CASSYRGYGYTF. The CDR3, as DNA: TGTGCCAGCAGCTACCGGGGCTATGGCTACACCTTC.

This chain connects TRBV9 to TRBJ2-7; 7 bases agree with TRBD1. The CDR3 has 14 amino acids. Germline V lookup: CDR1 SGDLS, CDR2 YYNGEE. V gave up 0 bases and J gave up 3 bases; unmatched junction bases: 3. The CDR3 loop reads CASSVGDRVYEQYF. CDR3 bases: TGTGCCAGCAGCGTAGGGGACAGAGTCTACGAGCAGTACTTC.

The chain links TRBV3-1 (or the pseudogene TRBV3-2) to TRBJ1-1; D may be TRBD1 (6 bases). Germline V gene sequence: CDR1 LGHDT, CDR2 YNNKEL (reference sequence). V lost 5 bases to trimming and J lost 1 base, with 14 bases between them. CDR3 size: 15 residues. In DNA form, the CDR3 reads TGTGCCAGCAGCGGGAAACAGGGAAGGAACACTGAAGCTTTCTTT. It is translated as CASSGKQGRNTEAFF.